This T cell receptor (beta chain) was documented in a study of shared clonotypes between healthy human individuals. Deletions cut 0 bases from V and 4 bases from J, with 6 bases between. This CDR3 region has 13 residues. CDR1 and CDR2 from the germline V gene are SGHDN and FVKESK. A 200 ng quantity of DNA, around 30,000 T cell genomes, went into the sorted-subset replicate PCRs. Some clones are missing from TCRdb's copy, which holds only in-frame ones; the method was immunoSEQ multiplex PCR. The profile shows 850,000 to 1,200,000 clones, around 76% of them singletons. CD4+ cell separation produced CD45RA+ naive and CD45RA-negative memory subsets.

The TCR comes from a young man in good health. The genes are TRBV14 and TRBJ1-1; unclear D gene. Sample: memory CD4+ T cells sorted from blood. Subset described: CD45RA-negative fraction. CDR3 nucleotides: TGTGCCAGCAGCCAAGACCCCACCACTGAAGCTTTCTTT. This gives the protein CASSQDPTTEAFF.